This T cell receptor beta chain was sequenced in a study of T-cell reconstitution after alpha-beta-depleted transplantation in children. Study-wide results and caveats: The study reportedly traced alpha-beta T cells about two months after transplant to several hundred expanded graft clones. Fresh T-cell production supplied most of the T-cell counts and diversity seen one year after transplant.

Molecular barcoding with unique molecular identifiers was used for the TCRbeta library. MiXCR, applied by TCRdb to the PCR reads, yields one record per CDR3 protein. The profile shows approximately 300,000 distinct CDR3 sequences, 9.5% to 13% of them singletons. This clonotype came up a few times. Its target is unknown. Germline is not matched at one junction end, which may reflect a read error. The CDR3 extends over 11 amino acids. Germline V lookup: CDR1 SQVTM, CDR2 ANQGSEA. The sequencing used PBMCs, collected before TCRalphabeta/CD19-depleted stem cell transplant. The source is a boy under two years old with acute myeloid leukemia, due to receive a stem cell transplant. This chain connects TRBV29-1 to TRBJ1-2; TRBD1 is a possible D gene (6 bases). CDR3 region: CSTGGANGYTF. As DNA, the CDR3 is TGTTCGACGGGGGGCGCGAATGGCTACACCTTC.